These T cell receptor beta chains were read from a single sample in a study of regulatory T cells in long-lasting Graves disease. TCRdb reanalysed the multiplex PCR reads using MiXCR and keeps one entry per CDR3 protein. Counted here are around 420,000 distinct CDR3 sequences, around 15% occurring once; the ten biggest clones make up over 20%. The specimen was peripheral blood mononuclear cells (PBMCs), collected at new diagnosis, from a patient treated with antithyroid drugs. The receptors come from a female donor with Graves disease. The CDR3 runs from the conserved cysteine through the conserved F or W. A D gene is named only where the DNA matches it firmly. Clone size appears in some rows only: once, few, many, or a class for an expanded clone.

CDR3 protein	CDR3 DNA	J gene	clone size	V gene	D gene
CASSIAGGAPQYF	TGTGCCAGCAGTATAGCGGGAGGCGCGCCGCAGTACTTC	TRBJ2-7	NA	TRBV2	TRBD2
CASSQEGPYNEQFF	TGTGCCAGCAGCCAAGAGGGCCCCTACAATGAGCAGTTCTTC	TRBJ2-1	many	TRBV3-1	NA
CASRLSGNSPLHF	TGTGCCAGCAGATTGTCAGGGAATTCACCCCTCCACTTT	TRBJ1-6	NA	TRBV6-2/TRBV6-3	NA
CSARDTPGIDAFF	TGCAGTGCTAGAGACACGCCCGGAATAGATGCTTTCTTT	TRBJ1-1	few	TRBV20-1	NA
CASTPGHANTGELFF	TGTGCCAGTACCCCTGGACATGCGAACACCGGGGAGCTGTTTTTT	TRBJ2-2	NA	TRBV19	NA
CASSQDRPNTGELFF	TGTGCCAGCAGCCAAGACAGACCGAACACCGGGGAGCTGTTTTTT	TRBJ2-2	NA	TRBV3-1	NA
CASSLVPTLWTSATDTQYF	TGTGCCAGCAGCTTAGTTCCTACCCTCTGGACTAGCGCAACAGATACGCAGTATTTT	TRBJ2-3	few	TRBV7-9	TRBD2
CASSLAGAAEAFF	TGTGCCAGCAGTTTAGCAGGGGCCGCTGAAGCTTTCTTT	TRBJ1-1	many	TRBV27	NA
CASSQRTGETQYF	TGTGCCAGCAGCCAACGGACAGGGGAGACCCAGTACTTC	TRBJ2-5	many	TRBV7-2	TRBD1
CASSTPVNYNEQFF	TGCGCCAGCAGCACCCCGGTCAATTACAATGAGCAGTTCTTC	TRBJ2-1	few	TRBV5-1	NA
CASSRGSYNEQFF	TGTGCCAGCAGTCGAGGTTCCTACAATGAGCAGTTCTTC	TRBJ2-1	many	TRBV11-2	NA
CASSLGPIRSTQYF	TGTGCCAGCAGCTTAGGCCCGATTAGAAGTACGCAGTATTTT	TRBJ2-3	many	TRBV11-2	NA
CASSFSRNRGGEKLFF	TGTGCCAGCAGCTTTTCCCGGAACAGGGGCGGAGAAAAACTGTTTTTT	TRBJ1-4	few	TRBV7-9	TRBD1
CASSSTGTVGGGQETQYF	TGTGCCAGCAGTTCTACCGGGACAGTCGGTGGGGGCCAAGAGACCCAGTACTTC	TRBJ2-5	many	TRBV6-5	TRBD1
CSVDRGTRKNTEAFF	TGCAGCGTTGACAGGGGGACGAGGAAGAACACTGAAGCTTTCTTT	TRBJ1-1	NA	TRBV20-1	TRBD1
CATSRDLPDTQFF	TGTGCCACCAGCAGAGATCTCCCGGATACGCAGTTCTTC	TRBJ2-1	NA	TRBV15	NA
CASSSPGQGSHEQYF	TGTGCCAGCAGCTCACCGGGACAGGGTAGCCACGAGCAGTACTTC	TRBJ2-7	many	TRBV7-2	TRBD1
CASGTGTGGHGNTIYF	TGTGCTAGTGGAACCGGGACAGGGGGACACGGAAACACCATATATTTT	TRBJ1-3	NA	TRBV12-5	TRBD1
CASKEGAGELFF	TGCGCCAGCAAGGAGGGCGCCGGGGAGCTGTTTTTT	TRBJ2-2	NA	TRBV5-1	NA
CAWMTTHNEQFF	TGTGCCTGGATGACCACCCACAATGAGCAGTTCTTC	TRBJ2-1	NA	TRBV30	NA
CASMDGTANEKLFF	TGTGCCAGCATGGACGGGACAGCAAATGAAAAACTGTTTTTT	TRBJ1-4	many	TRBV12-3/TRBV12-4	TRBD1
CASSVEASGLYEQYF	TGTGCCAGCAGCGTAGAGGCTAGCGGGCTCTACGAGCAGTACTTC	TRBJ2-7	few	TRBV9	TRBD2
CASSLSTGGTGELFF	TGTGCCAGCAGTTTAAGTACGGGGGGCACCGGGGAGCTGTTTTTT	TRBJ2-2	many	TRBV28	TRBD2
CASRKADKNTGELFF	TGTGCCAGCAGAAAGGCGGACAAGAACACCGGGGAGCTGTTTTTT	TRBJ2-2	many	TRBV6-1	NA
CASSERGQIPGAFF	TGTGCCAGCAGCGAGAGAGGGCAGATACCTGGGGCTTTCTTT	TRBJ1-1	NA	TRBV3-1	NA
CSARGEGILATNEKLFF	TGCAGTGCTAGAGGAGAGGGAATCCTTGCAACTAATGAAAAACTGTTTTTT	TRBJ1-4	few	TRBV20-1	NA
CASRDTGVDEQYF	TGTGCCAGCAGGGATACAGGGGTCGACGAGCAGTACTTC	TRBJ2-7	many	TRBV28	TRBD1
CASSESGRIDQPQHF	TGTGCCAGCAGTGAGTCAGGGAGAATAGATCAGCCCCAGCATTTT	TRBJ1-5	many	TRBV6-1	NA
CASSLRALNTEAFF	TGTGCCAGCAGCTTACGGGCGTTGAACACTGAAGCTTTCTTT	TRBJ1-1	many	TRBV11-2	NA
CASGYEKLFF	TGTGCCAGCGGGTATGAAAAACTGTTTTTT	TRBJ1-4	many	TRBV28	NA
CASSHSSGSTDTQYF	TGTGCCAGCTCACACAGCAGCGGTAGCACAGATACGCAGTATTTT	TRBJ2-3	few	TRBV18	NA
CAIHTGGASGTLTYNEQFF	TGTGCCATACATACCGGGGGGGCTAGCGGGACACTAACCTACAATGAGCAGTTCTTC	TRBJ2-1	NA	TRBV6-2/TRBV6-3	TRBD2
CASQGATEAFF	TGTGCTAGCCAGGGGGCCACTGAAGCTTTCTTT	TRBJ1-1	NA	TRBV12-3/TRBV12-4	TRBD1
CAINRSYNSPLHF	TGTGCCATCAACCGATCCTATAATTCACCCCTCCACTTT	TRBJ1-6	NA	TRBV10-3	NA
CSVEETGTGGLDTQYF	TGCAGCGTTGAAGAAACCGGGACAGGGGGATTGGATACGCAGTATTTT	TRBJ2-3	few	TRBV29-1	TRBD1
CASFGGSYHYGYTF	TGTGCCAGCTTCGGGGGATCTTACCACTATGGCTACACCTTC	TRBJ1-2	many	TRBV12-3/TRBV12-4	NA
CASSFLLAGFNEQFF	TGTGCCAGCAGTTTTCTCCTAGCGGGGTTCAATGAGCAGTTCTTC	TRBJ2-1	many	TRBV12-3/TRBV12-4	TRBD2
CSVTGGDTEAFF	TGCAGCGTGACAGGGGGGGACACTGAAGCTTTCTTT	TRBJ1-1	many	TRBV29-1	TRBD1
CASSLMDRREKLFF	TGTGCCAGCAGTTTAATGGACAGGAGGGAAAAACTGTTTTTT	TRBJ1-4	many	TRBV12-3/TRBV12-4	TRBD1
CSARREYTEAFF	TGCAGTGCTAGACGAGAATACACTGAAGCTTTCTTT	TRBJ1-1	once	TRBV20-1	NA
CASRADSYEQYF	TGTGCCAGCAGAGCGGACTCCTACGAGCAGTACTTC	TRBJ2-7	NA	TRBV6-2/TRBV6-3	NA
CASSQDGSGLAEAFF	TGCGCCAGCAGCCAAGATGGTTCGGGGTTAGCTGAAGCTTTCTTT	TRBJ1-1	many	TRBV4-1	NA
CASSRRGELFF	TGTGCCAGCAGCCGGAGAGGGGAGCTGTTTTTT	TRBJ2-2	NA	TRBV6-1	NA
CASSSWTGSEKLFF	TGTGCCAGCAGTTCTTGGACCGGTTCTGAAAAACTGTTTTTT	TRBJ1-4	many	TRBV12-3/TRBV12-4	NA
CASSQLQGFNQPQHF	TGCGCCAGCAGCCAACTACAGGGATTCAATCAGCCCCAGCATTTT	TRBJ1-5	many	TRBV4-1	NA
CSAPLRQGGDTQYF	TGCAGTGCCCCCCTTCGTCAGGGAGGAGATACGCAGTATTTT	TRBJ2-3	many	TRBV20-1	NA
CSASPWGSGGRQETQYF	TGCAGTGCTAGTCCTTGGGGTAGCGGGGGCCGCCAAGAGACCCAGTACTTC	TRBJ2-5	NA	TRBV20-1	TRBD2
CASSLRAGGTTDTQYF	TGTGCCAGCAGCTTGAGAGCGGGAGGAACCACAGATACGCAGTATTTT	TRBJ2-3	many	TRBV7-2	TRBD2
CASSQPGTSGKDTQYF	TGTGCCAGCAGCCAACCCGGGACTAGCGGCAAAGATACGCAGTATTTT	TRBJ2-3	NA	TRBV7-8	TRBD2
CASSLGTSGRALPDTQYF	TGCGCCAGCAGCCTAGGGACTAGCGGGAGGGCCCTCCCAGATACGCAGTATTTT	TRBJ2-3	NA	TRBV5-1	TRBD2
CASTLHQRGLAGGANTGELFF	TGTGCCAGCACTCTCCACCAAAGGGGGCTAGCGGGGGGGGCGAACACCGGGGAGCTGTTTTTT	TRBJ2-2	many	TRBV12-3/TRBV12-4	TRBD2
CSASNRGDGYTF	TGCAGTGCTAGTAACCGAGGGGACGGCTACACCTTC	TRBJ1-2	NA	TRBV20-1	NA
CASSTLRAGRNTEAFF	TGCGCCAGCAGCACACTAAGGGCCGGGAGGAACACTGAAGCTTTCTTT	TRBJ1-1	many	TRBV5-1	NA
CASSVALGVVSPLHF	TGCGCCAGCAGCGTAGCCCTGGGGGTCGTATCACCCCTCCACTTT	TRBJ1-6	many	TRBV5-1	NA
CASSPLRVGVQPQHF	TGTGCCAGCAGTCCCCTGCGGGTTGGGGTTCAGCCCCAGCATTTT	TRBJ1-5	NA	TRBV27	NA
CASSLWQADSPLHF	TGTGCCAGCAGCCTATGGCAGGCCGATTCACCCCTCCACTTT	TRBJ1-6	many	TRBV7-9	NA
CATRHRTSGRETNYEQYF	TGTGCCACCCGACACCGGACTAGCGGGAGGGAAACAAACTACGAGCAGTACTTC	TRBJ2-7	many	TRBV28	TRBD2